These T cell receptor beta chains were read from a single sample in a study of blood T cell repertoires in COVID-19. The method was immunoSEQ multiplex PCR; TCRdb's version includes in-frame clones alone and lacks a portion of them. This table has some 400,000 clones, approximately 90% appearing once. Sequences were obtained from PBMCs or T cells enriched from blood (not recorded which). The origin of the receptors is a woman in her thirties or forties who had been exposed to COVID-19. The CDR3 runs from the conserved cysteine through the conserved F or W.

J: TRBJ2-7
V: TRBV2
CDR3: CASARQGLREYF

J: TRBJ2-7
V: TRBV11-1
CDR3: CASSPRRVTYEQYF

J: TRBJ2-4
V: TRBV2
CDR3: CASTTNGLGQYF

J: TRBJ1-4
V: TRBV9
CDR3: CASSGSREELFF

J: TRBJ2-1
V: TRBV2
CDR3: CASSEASAGLAGVTSYNEQFF

J: TRBJ1-6
V: TRBV19
CDR3: CASLPGGGSPLHF

J: TRBJ2-3
V: TRBV19
CDR3: CASSIGARDTQYF

J: TRBJ1-1
V: TRBV10-3
CDR3: CAISDFRGTEAFF

J: TRBJ1-1
V: TRBV19
CDR3: CASSETGGWTEAFF

J: TRBJ1-1
V: TRBV7-9
CDR3: CANGTEMNTEAFF

J: TRBJ2-3
V: TRBV3-1/TRBV3-2
CDR3: CASRPTSGGRTQYF

J: TRBJ2-7
V: TRBV11-2
CDR3: CASSFRAGESYEQYF

J: TRBJ2-3
V: TRBV6-1
CDR3: CASSERGSRRTDTQYF

J: TRBJ2-7
V: TRBV29-1
CDR3: CSVVQGANEQYF

J: TRBJ1-2
V: TRBV30
CDR3: CAWRRWDTEYGYTF

J: TRBJ2-5
V: TRBV30
CDR3: CAWRDRGRETQYF

J: TRBJ1-2
V: TRBV7-2
CDR3: CASSLVLGGLTNYGYTF

J: TRBJ1-2
V: TRBV6-5
CDR3: CASSRTANYGYTF

J: TRBJ1-4
V: TRBV5-1
CDR3: CASSSGAGEKLFF

J: TRBJ1-4
V: TRBV7-8
CDR3: CASSPRPTGNEKLFF

J: TRBJ2-2
V: TRBV10-3
CDR3: CAIKGAPGGGELFF

J: TRBJ2-2
V: TRBV5-1
CDR3: CASRFGTRGGSTGELFF

J: TRBJ1-1
V: TRBV3-1/TRBV3-2
CDR3: CASSQTHNTEAFF

J: TRBJ1-4
V: TRBV10-3
CDR3: CAIRGKGENEKLFF

J: TRBJ2-1
V: TRBV2
CDR3: CASLYGTGSNEQFF

J: TRBJ2-3
V: TRBV5-4
CDR3: CASSLRTDTQYF

J: TRBJ2-7
V: TRBV19
CDR3: CASSIAGQGTYEQYF

J: TRBJ2-7
V: TRBV4-3
CDR3: CASSLRVAAYEQYF

J: TRBJ1-5
V: TRBV6-5
CDR3: CATANLYSNQPQHF

J: TRBJ1-2
V: TRBV10-3
CDR3: CAIRAGQGLYGYTF

J: TRBJ1-4
V: TRBV15
CDR3: CATSRVQNEKLFF

J: TRBJ2-1
V: TRBV4-1
CDR3: CASSQALYNEQFF

J: TRBJ1-1
V: TRBV10-1
CDR3: CASSEYKSGGAFF

J: TRBJ1-4
V: TRBV3-1/TRBV3-2
CDR3: CASSHRDRGEKLFF

J: TRBJ1-2
V: TRBV10-1
CDR3: CASSPRGHPAYGYTF

J: TRBJ1-6
V: TRBV4-2
CDR3: CASSQEGGYNSPLHF

J: TRBJ1-6
V: TRBV7-9
CDR3: CASSRRERYNSPLHF

J: TRBJ2-7
V: TRBV7-9
CDR3: CASSLGQGVTYEQYF

J: TRBJ1-2
V: TRBV30
CDR3: CAWALQTGYYGYTF

J: TRBJ2-7
V: TRBV9
CDR3: CASSVGSGGAYEQYF

J: TRBJ2-1
V: TRBV7-2
CDR3: CASSFRAGEGYNEQFF

J: TRBJ1-5
V: TRBV29-1
CDR3: CSVEGQGNQPQHF

J: TRBJ1-2
V: TRBV27
CDR3: CASSFRAGGGYTF

J: TRBJ1-2
V: TRBV9
CDR3: CASSTTPTYDRHYTF

J: TRBJ1-1
V: TRBV11-3
CDR3: CASSPRADSHTEAFF

J: TRBJ1-5
V: TRBV24-1
CDR3: CATSDPTGGGNQPQHF

J: TRBJ1-5
V: TRBV4-1
CDR3: CASSPTLGTAGNQPQHF

J: TRBJ1-5
V: TRBV5-6
CDR3: CASSLGGRARGNQPQHF